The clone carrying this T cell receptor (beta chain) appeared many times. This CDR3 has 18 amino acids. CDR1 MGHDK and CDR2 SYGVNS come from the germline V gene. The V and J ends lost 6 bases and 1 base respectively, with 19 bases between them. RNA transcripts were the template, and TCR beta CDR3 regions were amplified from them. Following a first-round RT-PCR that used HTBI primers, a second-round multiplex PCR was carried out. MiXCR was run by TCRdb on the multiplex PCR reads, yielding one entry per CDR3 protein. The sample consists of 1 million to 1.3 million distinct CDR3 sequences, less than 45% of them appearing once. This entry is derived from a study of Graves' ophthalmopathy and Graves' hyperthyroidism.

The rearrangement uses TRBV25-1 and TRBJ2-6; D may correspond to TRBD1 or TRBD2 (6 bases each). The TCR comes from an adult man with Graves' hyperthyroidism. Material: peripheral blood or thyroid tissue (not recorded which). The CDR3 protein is CASSSFPGGASGANVLTF. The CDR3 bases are TGTGCCAGCAGCTCCTTCCCCGGGGGCGCGTCTGGGGCCAACGTCCTGACTTTC.